In its sample, the clone carrying this T cell receptor beta chain was seen many times. This record comes from a study of T-cell reconstitution after alpha-beta-depleted transplantation in children. The germline V gene encodes CDR1 SGHDN and CDR2 FVKESK. V was clipped by 4 bases and J by 0 bases, with 13 bases between them. The CDR3 consists of 15 residues. Molecular barcoding with unique molecular identifiers was used for the TCRbeta library. TCRdb used MiXCR to reprocess the PCR reads, holding one entry per CDR3 protein. The sample consists of fewer than 550,000 distinct CDR3 sequences, about an eighth of them appearing once.

The material sequenced was PBMCs, mostly from graft donor cells, taken 180 days after TCRalphabeta/CD19-depleted stem cell transplant. This receptor was taken from a female patient aged 2-9 years who had a stem cell transplant for aplastic anemia, so the T cells may come from the graft donor. The chain employs TRBV14 and TRBJ2-7; a possible D gene is TRBD1 (6 bases). The CDR3 reads CASSPGHWGSYEQYV. The CDR3 DNA follows: TGTGCCAGCAGCCCGGGACATTGGGGCTCCTACGAGCAGTACGTC.